The clone carrying this T cell receptor (beta chain) has more than one count but fewer than ten. What it binds is unknown. The data derive from a study of read filtering for tumor transcriptome and immune sequencing. Study details: Revised staging placed 8 patients in R-ISS I, around 15 in II, 7 in III.

Molecular barcoded adaptors covering alpha/delta and beta/gamma chains were used on roughly 400 ng RNA. MiXCR, applied by TCRdb to the reads, yields one record per CDR3 protein. In the table there are 100,000 to 150,000 distinct CDR3 sequences, approximately 13% of which are singletons. Study results and limitations: Sorted CD138-negative bone marrow cells were not purified T cells. Approximately 80% of IR-seq clonotypes had one read, totaling approximately 3.3% of reads; RNA-seq: approximately 75% and 45%.

CDR3 length: 15 amino acids. Germline V gene sequence: CDR1 SGHRS, CDR2 YFSETQ. Trimming took 0 bases from V and 2 from J; bases not matched to a gene: 1. This clonotype originated in a donor aged 40 or older with multiple myeloma. The sequenced sample consisted of a population of CD138-negative cells sorted from bone marrow. V and J are TRBV5-1 and TRBJ1-3, with 8 bases matching TRBD1. CDR3 DNA sequence: TGCGCCAGCAGCTTGGGGACAGGGACTGGAAACACCATATATTTT. Its protein is CASSLGTGTGNTIYF.